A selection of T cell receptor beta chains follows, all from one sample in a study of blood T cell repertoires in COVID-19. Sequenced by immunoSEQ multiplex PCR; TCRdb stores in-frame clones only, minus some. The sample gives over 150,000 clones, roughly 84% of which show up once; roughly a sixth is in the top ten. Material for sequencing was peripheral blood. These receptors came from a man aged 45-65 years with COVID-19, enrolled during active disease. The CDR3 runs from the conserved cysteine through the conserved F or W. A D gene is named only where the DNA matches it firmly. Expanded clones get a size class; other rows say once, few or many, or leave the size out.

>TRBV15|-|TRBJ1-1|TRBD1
TGTGCCACCAGCGGACTTCGACAGGGGGACACTGAAGCTTTCTTT
CATSGLRQGDTEAFF
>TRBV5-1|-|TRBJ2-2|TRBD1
TGCGCCAGCAGCCTTTACAGGGGTGACGGCACCGGGGAGCTGTTTTTT
CASSLYRGDGTGELFF
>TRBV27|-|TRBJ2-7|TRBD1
TGTGCCAGCAGTTCACAGGGGGCATCCTACGAGCAGTACTTC
CASSSQGASYEQYF
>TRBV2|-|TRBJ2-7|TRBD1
TGTGCCAGCATCAGGACAGGCCGAAGCTACGAGCAGTACTTC
CASIRTGRSYEQYF
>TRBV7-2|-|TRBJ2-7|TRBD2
TGTGCCAGCACCCCCGGCGGGCGGGGGGGCCTTGTCCACGAGCAGTACTTC
CASTPGGRGGLVHEQYF
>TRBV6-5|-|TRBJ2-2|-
TGTGCCAGCACGGGACAAAACACCGGGGAGCTGTTTTTT
CASTGQNTGELFF
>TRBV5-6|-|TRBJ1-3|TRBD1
TGTGCCAGCAGCTTGAACAGGGGAATATCTGGAAACACCATATATTTT
CASSLNRGISGNTIYF
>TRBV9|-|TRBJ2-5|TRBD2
TGTGCCAGCAGCGTAACGTCTAGCGGGACCCAGTACTTC
CASSVTSSGTQYF
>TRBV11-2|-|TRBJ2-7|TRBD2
TGTGCCAGCAGCTTAGAAAGCGGGAGGGCCTACGAGCAGTACTTC
CASSLESGRAYEQYF
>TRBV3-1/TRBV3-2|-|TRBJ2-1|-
TGTGCCAGCAGCCATAGAAAGAGAATAGCGACCATTAGCTCCTACAATGAGCAGTTCTTC
CASSHRKRIATISSYNEQFF
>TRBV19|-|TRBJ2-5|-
TGTGCCAGTAGTGGTTTGTCTAGCGGGACAGGTGAGACCCAGTACTTC
CASSGLSSGTGETQYF
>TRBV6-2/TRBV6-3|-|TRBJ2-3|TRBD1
TGTGCCAGCAGTTACTCGACCGGGACAGGGGGCAGCCCGGGCACAGATACGCAGTATTTT
CASSYSTGTGGSPGTDTQYF
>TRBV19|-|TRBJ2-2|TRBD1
TGTGCCAGTAAGCCCGGGACAGACATGAACACCGGGGAGCTGTTTTTT
CASKPGTDMNTGELFF
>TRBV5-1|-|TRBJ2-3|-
TGCGCCAGCAGCCCGGACAGCAGCACAGATACGCAGTATTTT
CASSPDSSTDTQYF
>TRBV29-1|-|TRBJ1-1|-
TGCAGCGTTGAAGATACCGGGGCTGAAGCTTTCTTT
CSVEDTGAEAFF
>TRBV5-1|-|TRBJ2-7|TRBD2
TGCGCCAGCAGCGGGGGGGCCGGGACTAGTGGTTTTGCCTACGAGCAGTACTTC
CASSGGAGTSGFAYEQYF
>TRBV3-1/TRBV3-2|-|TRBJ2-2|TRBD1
TGTGCCAGCAGCCAAGCCACAGGGGGGAACACCGGGGAGCTGTTTTTT
CASSQATGGNTGELFF
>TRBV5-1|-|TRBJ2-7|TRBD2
TGCGCCAGCAGCTCACTAGCGGGAGAGGGTCTCGAGCAGTACTTC
CASSSLAGEGLEQYF
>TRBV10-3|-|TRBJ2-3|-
TGTGCCATCAGTGGGGCCATAAGCACAGATACGCAGTATTTT
CAISGAISTDTQYF
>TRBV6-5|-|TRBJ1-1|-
TGTGCCAGCAGGGGGACGGGAGCAATGAACACTGAAGCTTTCTTT
CASRGTGAMNTEAFF
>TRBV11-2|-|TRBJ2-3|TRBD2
TGTGCCAGCAGCTTGGGGACTAGCGGGAGCTTCGGCACAGATACGCAGTATTTT
CASSLGTSGSFGTDTQYF
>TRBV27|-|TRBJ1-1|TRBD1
TGTGCCAGTAGAGTCACAGGGGGCACTGAAGCTTTCTTT
CASRVTGGTEAFF
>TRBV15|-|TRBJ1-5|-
TGTGCCACCAGCCCCCGGGGGGGATATAGCAATCAGCCCCAGCATTTT
CATSPRGGYSNQPQHF
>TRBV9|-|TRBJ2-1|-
TGTGCCAGCAGCGTAGGAACAGGGATCCTAAAGGGGGAGCAGTTCTTC
CASSVGTGILKGEQFF
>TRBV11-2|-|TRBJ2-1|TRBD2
TGTGCCAGCAGCTTAGAGACTAGCGGGGAGCAGTTCTTC
CASSLETSGEQFF
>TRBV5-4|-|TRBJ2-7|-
TGTGCCAGCAGGATGCTGGGGGCAGTCGAGCAGTACTTC
CASRMLGAVEQYF
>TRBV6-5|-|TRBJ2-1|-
TGTGCCAGCAGTTTCATCAATGAGCAGTTCTTC
CASSFINEQFF
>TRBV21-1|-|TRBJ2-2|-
TGTGCCAGCACCTATGGTAGGTCCGCGGGGGGCAGGGCAAACACCGGGGAGCTGTTTTTT
CASTYGRSAGGRANTGELFF
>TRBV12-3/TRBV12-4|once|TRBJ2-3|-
TGTGCCACCAATAGGGGGGATACGCAGTATTTT
CATNRGDTQYF
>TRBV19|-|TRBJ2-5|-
TGTGCCAGTAGTACGGGTCCGGTAGAGACCCAGTACTTC
CASSTGPVETQYF
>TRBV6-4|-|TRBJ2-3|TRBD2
TGTGCCAGCAGTTACCTAGCGGGAGGCTCTGATACGCAGTATTTT
CASSYLAGGSDTQYF
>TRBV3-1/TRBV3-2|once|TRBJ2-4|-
TGTGCCAGCAGCCTGCTCGGGGGACTAGCCAAAAACATTCAGTACTTC
CASSLLGGLAKNIQYF
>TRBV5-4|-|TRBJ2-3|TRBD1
TGTGCCAGCAGTACCGACTGGTGGGACAGGGTAGCAGATACGCAGTATTTT
CASSTDWWDRVADTQYF
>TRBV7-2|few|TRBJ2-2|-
TGTGCCAGCAGCCGGGACTTGGCGAACACCGGGGAGCTGTTTTTT
CASSRDLANTGELFF
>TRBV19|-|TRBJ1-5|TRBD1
TGTGCCAGTAGGGACAGGGCAGTCCGCAATCAGCCCCAGCATTTT
CASRDRAVRNQPQHF
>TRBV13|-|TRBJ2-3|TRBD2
TGTGCCAGCAGCTTAGAGCGGGAGAGTACAGATACGCAGTATTTT
CASSLERESTDTQYF
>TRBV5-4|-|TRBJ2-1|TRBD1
TGTGCCAGCAGCTTGGGGCAGGGGGCAGGTATCGGGAGTTTAGACAATGAGCAGTTCTTC
CASSLGQGAGIGSLDNEQFF
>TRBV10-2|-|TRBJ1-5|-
TGCGCCAGCAGCCGGACAGATAGCAATCAGCCCCAGCATTTT
CASSRTDSNQPQHF
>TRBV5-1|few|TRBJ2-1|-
TGCGCCAGCAGCTTGGAACTAATCAATGAGCAGTTCTTC
CASSLELINEQFF
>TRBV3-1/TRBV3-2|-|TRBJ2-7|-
TGTGCCAGCAGCCAAGATCCGCTAGCCAGCTCCTACGAGCAGTACTTC
CASSQDPLASSYEQYF
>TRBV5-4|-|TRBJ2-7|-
TGTGCCAGCAGCTTCAGGCGAGAGCAGTACTTC
CASSFRREQYF
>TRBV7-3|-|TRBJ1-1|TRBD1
TGTGCCAGCAGCTTAAACTCGGACAGGGGGACTGAAGCTTTCTTT
CASSLNSDRGTEAFF
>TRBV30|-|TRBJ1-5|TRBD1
TGTGCCTGGAGTCTGGACAGGACCGGGCCCCAGCATTTT
CAWSLDRTGPQHF
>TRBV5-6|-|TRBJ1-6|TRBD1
TGTGCCAGTCAGGGGACAGATAATTCACCCCTCCACTTT
CASQGTDNSPLHF